Listed below are T cell receptor beta chains from one sample, sequenced in a study of cytomegalovirus exposure and HLA in healthy donors. This table comes from immunoSEQ multiplex PCR, and its TCRdb copy is limited to in-frame clones, with some not included. The sample holds tens of thousands of clones, nearly 55% seen once. Material: PBMCs. The receptor source for this set is a woman aged 35 to 49 in good health and CMV-seropositive. CDR3s include the opening cysteine and the closing phenylalanine or tryptophan.

j_call | v_call | cdr3_aa
TRBJ2-2 | TRBV11-1 | CASSFGLAGELFF
TRBJ2-3 | TRBV30 | CAWSGGTRLGDTQYF
TRBJ1-3 | TRBV27 | CASSLFARGGNTIYF
TRBJ1-5 | TRBV30 | CAWSTGQVNQPQHF
TRBJ2-7 | TRBV9 | CASSVEAGGRFLYF
TRBJ2-7 | TRBV11-3 | CASSLDDDRDEQYF
TRBJ1-2 | TRBV29-1 | CSVRTGANYGYTF
TRBJ1-5 | TRBV27 | CASSSATTGLQPQHF
TRBJ2-5 | TRBV10-3 | CAINRGGEETQYF
TRBJ2-2 | TRBV5-1 | CASTIQGGINTGELFF
TRBJ1-1 | TRBV29-1 | CSVNVDMNTEAFF
TRBJ1-2 | TRBV30 | CAWSDRAGNYGYTF
TRBJ2-3 | TRBV7-8 | CASSLGGGGGSTDTQYF
TRBJ2-5 | TRBV9 | CASSVEPKETQYF
TRBJ2-3 | TRBV6-5 | CASRAGLRTDTQYF